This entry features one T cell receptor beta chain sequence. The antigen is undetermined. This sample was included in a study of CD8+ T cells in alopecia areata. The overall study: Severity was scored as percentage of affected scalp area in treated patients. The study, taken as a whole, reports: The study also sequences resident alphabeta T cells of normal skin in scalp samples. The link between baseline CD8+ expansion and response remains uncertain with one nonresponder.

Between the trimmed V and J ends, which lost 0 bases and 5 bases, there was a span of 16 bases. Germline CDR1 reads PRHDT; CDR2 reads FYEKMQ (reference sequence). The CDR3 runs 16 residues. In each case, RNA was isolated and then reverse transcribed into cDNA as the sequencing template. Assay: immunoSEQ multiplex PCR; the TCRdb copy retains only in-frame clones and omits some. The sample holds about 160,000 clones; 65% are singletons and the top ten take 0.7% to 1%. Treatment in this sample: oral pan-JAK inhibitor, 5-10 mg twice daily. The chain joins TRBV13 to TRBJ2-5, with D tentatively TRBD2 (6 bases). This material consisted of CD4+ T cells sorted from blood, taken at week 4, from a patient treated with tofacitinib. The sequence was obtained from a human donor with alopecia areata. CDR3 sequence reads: CASSLGTAGGRETQYF. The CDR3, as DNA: TGTGCCAGCAGCTTAGGCACAGCGGGCGGACGGGAGACCCAGTACTTC.